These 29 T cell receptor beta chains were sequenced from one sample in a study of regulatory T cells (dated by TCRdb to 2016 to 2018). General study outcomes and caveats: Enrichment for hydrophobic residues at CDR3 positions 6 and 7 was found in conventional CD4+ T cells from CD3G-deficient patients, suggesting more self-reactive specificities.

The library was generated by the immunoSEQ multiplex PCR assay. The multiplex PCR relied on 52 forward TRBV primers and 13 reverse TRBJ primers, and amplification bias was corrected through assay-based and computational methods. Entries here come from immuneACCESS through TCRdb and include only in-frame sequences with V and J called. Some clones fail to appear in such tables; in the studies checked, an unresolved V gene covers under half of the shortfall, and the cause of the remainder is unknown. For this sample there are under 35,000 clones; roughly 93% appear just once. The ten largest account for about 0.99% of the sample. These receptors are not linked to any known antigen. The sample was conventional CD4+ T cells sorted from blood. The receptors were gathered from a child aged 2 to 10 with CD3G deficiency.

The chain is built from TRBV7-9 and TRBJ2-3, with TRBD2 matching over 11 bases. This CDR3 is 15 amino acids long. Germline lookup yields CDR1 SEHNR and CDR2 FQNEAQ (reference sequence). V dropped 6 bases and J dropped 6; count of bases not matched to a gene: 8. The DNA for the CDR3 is TGTGCCAGCAGTCCAGGACTAGCGGGTCCGGATACGCAGTATTTT. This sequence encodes CASSPGLAGPDTQYF.

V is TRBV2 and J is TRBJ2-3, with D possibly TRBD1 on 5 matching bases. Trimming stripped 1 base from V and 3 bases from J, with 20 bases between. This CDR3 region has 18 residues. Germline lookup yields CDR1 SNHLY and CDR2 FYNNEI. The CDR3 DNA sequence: TGTGCCAGCAGTGAAGAGGGGCTCCCGAGGAGACCGACAGATACGCAGTATTTT. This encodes CASSEEGLPRRPTDTQYF.

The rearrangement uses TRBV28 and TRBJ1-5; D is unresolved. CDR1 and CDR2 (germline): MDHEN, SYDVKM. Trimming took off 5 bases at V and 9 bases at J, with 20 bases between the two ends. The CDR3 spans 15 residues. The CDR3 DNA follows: TGTGCCAGCAGTCCGACCGGAGGGTCCCCATCGCCCCAGCATTTT. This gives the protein CASSPTGGSPSPQHF. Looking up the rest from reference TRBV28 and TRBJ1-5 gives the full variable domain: DVKVTQSSRYLVKRTGEKVFLECVQDMDHENMFWYRQDPGLGLRLIYFSYDVKMKEKGDIPEGYSVSREKKERFSLILESASTNQTSMYLCASSPTGGSPSPQHFGDGTRLSIL.

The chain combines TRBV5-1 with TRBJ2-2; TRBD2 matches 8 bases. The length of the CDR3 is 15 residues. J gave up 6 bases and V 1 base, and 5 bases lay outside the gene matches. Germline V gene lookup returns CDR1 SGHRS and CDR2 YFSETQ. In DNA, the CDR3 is TGCGCCAGCAGCTTGTCCAGCGGGAGATCCGGGGAGCTGTTTTTT. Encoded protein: CASSLSSGRSGELFF.

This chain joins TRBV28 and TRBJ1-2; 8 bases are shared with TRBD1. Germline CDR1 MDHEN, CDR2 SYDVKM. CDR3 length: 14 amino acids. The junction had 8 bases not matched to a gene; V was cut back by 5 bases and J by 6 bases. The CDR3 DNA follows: TGTGCCAGCAGTCCCCCGGACAGGGAGGATGGCTACACCTTC. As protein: CASSPPDREDGYTF.

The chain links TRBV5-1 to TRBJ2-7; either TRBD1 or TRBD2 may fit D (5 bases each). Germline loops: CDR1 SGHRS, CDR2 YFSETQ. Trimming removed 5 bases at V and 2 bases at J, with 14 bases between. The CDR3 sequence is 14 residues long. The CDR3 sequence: CASREGPNTYEQYF. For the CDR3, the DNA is TGCGCCAGCAGAGAGGGGCCAAACACCTACGAGCAGTACTTC.

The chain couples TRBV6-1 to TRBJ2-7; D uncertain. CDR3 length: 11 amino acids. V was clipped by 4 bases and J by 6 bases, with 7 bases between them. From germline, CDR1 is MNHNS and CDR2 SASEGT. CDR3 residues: CASSVEFEQYF. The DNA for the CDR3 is TGTGCCAGCAGTGTAGAATTCGAGCAGTACTTC.

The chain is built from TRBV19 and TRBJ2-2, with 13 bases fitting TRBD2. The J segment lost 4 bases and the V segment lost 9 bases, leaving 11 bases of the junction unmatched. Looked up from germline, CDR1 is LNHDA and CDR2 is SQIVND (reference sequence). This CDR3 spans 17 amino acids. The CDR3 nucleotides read TGTGCCAGCCTTTGGACTAGCGGGAGAGGGCGCACCGGGGAGCTGTTTTTT. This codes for CASLWTSGRGRTGELFF.

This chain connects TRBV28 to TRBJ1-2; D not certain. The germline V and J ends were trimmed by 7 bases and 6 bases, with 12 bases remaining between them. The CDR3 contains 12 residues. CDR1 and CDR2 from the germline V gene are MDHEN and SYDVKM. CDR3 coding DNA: TGTGCCAGCAACGGCGAGCGGAATGGCTACACCTTC. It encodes CASNGERNGYTF.

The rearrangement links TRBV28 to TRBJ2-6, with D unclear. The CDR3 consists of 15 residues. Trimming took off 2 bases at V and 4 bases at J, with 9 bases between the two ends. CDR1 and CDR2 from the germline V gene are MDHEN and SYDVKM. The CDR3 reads CASSLMGAGANVLTF. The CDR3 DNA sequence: TGTGCCAGCAGTTTAATGGGTGCCGGGGCCAACGTCCTGACTTTC. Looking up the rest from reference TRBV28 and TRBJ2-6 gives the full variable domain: DVKVTQSSRYLVKRTGEKVFLECVQDMDHENMFWYRQDPGLGLRLIYFSYDVKMKEKGDIPEGYSVSREKKERFSLILESASTNQTSMYLCASSLMGAGANVLTFGAGSRLTVL.

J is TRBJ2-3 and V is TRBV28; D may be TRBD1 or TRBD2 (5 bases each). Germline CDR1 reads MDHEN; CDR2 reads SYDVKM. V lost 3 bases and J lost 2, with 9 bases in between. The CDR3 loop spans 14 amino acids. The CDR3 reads CASSFRGPTDTQYF. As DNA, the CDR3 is TGTGCCAGCAGTTTCCGGGGACCCACAGATACGCAGTATTTT.

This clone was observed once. DNA of the CDR3: TGTGCCAGCAGCAAAAATAACATCGACAATCAGCCCCAGCATTTT. Residues: CASSKNNIDNQPQHF. The chain combines TRBV7-9 with TRBJ1-5; no clear D. CDR1 is SEHNR and CDR2 is FQNEAQ in the germline V gene (reference sequence). Deletions cut 5 bases from V and 3 bases from J, with 14 bases between. This CDR3 comprises 15 residues.

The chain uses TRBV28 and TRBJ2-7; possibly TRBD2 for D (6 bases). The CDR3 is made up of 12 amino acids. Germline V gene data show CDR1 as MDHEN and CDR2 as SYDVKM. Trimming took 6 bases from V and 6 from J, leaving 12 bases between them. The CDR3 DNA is TGTGCCAGCAGCAACCCGGAGGGCGAGCAGTACTTC. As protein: CASSNPEGEQYF.

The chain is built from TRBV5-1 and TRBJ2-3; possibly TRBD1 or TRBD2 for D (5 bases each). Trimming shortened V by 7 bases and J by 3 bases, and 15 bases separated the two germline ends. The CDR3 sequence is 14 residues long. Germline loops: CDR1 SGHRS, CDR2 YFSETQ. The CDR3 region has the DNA TGCGCCAGCGGGCCCGGGGACGCTACAGATACGCAGTATTTT. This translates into CASGPGDATDTQYF.

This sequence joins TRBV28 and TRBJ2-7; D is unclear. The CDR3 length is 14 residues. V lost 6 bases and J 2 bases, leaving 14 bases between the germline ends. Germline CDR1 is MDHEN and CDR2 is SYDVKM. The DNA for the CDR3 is TGTGCCAGCAGCTGGGCCCCCGGGCCCTACGAGCAGTACTTC. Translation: CASSWAPGPYEQYF. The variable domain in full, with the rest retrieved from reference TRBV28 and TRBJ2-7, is DVKVTQSSRYLVKRTGEKVFLECVQDMDHENMFWYRQDPGLGLRLIYFSYDVKMKEKGDIPEGYSVSREKKERFSLILESASTNQTSMYLCASSWAPGPYEQYFGPGTRLTVT.

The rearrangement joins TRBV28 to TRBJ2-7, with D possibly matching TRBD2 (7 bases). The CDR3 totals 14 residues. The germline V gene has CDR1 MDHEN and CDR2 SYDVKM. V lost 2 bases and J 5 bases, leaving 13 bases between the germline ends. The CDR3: CASSLPGGRNEQYF. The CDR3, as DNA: TGTGCCAGCAGTTTACCGGGGGGCCGGAACGAGCAGTACTTC.

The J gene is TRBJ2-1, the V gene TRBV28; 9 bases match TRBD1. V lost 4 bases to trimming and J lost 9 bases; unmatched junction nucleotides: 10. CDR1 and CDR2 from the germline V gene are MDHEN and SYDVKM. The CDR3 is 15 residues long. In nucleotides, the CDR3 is TGTGCCAGCAGTTCTTGGGACAGGGCGACGTTTGAGCAGTTCTTC. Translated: CASSSWDRATFEQFF.

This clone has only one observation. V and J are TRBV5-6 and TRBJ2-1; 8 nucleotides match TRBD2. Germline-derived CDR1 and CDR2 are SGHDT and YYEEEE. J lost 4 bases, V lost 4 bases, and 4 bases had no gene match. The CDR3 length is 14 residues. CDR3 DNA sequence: TGTGCCAGCAGCCCGACTAGCGAATACAATGAGCAGTTCTTC. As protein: CASSPTSEYNEQFF.

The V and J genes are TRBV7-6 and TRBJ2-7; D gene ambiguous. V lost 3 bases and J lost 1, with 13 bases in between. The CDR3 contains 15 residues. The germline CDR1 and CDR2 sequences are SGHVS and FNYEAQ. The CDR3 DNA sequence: TGTGCCAGCAGCTTTCCCCAGCAAACTTCCTACGAGCAGTACTTC. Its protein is CASSFPQQTSYEQYF.

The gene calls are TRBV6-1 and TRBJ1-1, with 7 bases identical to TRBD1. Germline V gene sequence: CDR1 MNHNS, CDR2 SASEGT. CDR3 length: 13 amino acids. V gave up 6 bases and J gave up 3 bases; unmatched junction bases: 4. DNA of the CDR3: TGTGCCAGCAGGGGACAGATCTACACTGAAGCTTTCTTT. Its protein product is CASRGQIYTEAFF.

Written as DNA, the CDR3 is TGTGCCAGCAGTCCACCCGGAGGTTCTGGGGCCAACGTCCTGACTTTC. As protein: CASSPPGGSGANVLTF. This chain links TRBV28 with TRBJ2-6; D may be TRBD2 (5 bases). The CDR3 covers 16 residues. Germline V lookup: CDR1 MDHEN, CDR2 SYDVKM. Trimming pared 5 bases from V and 1 base from J, leaving 12 bases between.

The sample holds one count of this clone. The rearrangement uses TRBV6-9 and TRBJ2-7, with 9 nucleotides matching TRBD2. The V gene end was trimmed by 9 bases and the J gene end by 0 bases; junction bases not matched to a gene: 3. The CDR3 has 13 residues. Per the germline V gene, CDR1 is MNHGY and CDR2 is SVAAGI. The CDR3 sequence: CASVSGSSYEQYF. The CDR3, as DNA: TGTGCCAGTGTTAGCGGGAGCTCCTACGAGCAGTACTTC.

The chain's CDR3 is CASSLGAGEGTQYF. The CDR3 nucleotides are TGCGCCAGCAGCTTGGGAGCGGGAGAGGGGACCCAGTACTTC. This sequence joins TRBV5-1 and TRBJ2-5; 8 bases are shared with TRBD2. The CDR3 runs 14 residues. V dropped 0 bases and J dropped 7; count of bases not matched to a gene: 5. The V gene's germline CDR1 is SGHRS and CDR2 YFSETQ.

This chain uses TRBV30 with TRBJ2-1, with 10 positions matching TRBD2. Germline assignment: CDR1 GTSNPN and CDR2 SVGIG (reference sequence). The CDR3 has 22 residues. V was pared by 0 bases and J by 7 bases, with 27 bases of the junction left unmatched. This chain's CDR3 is CAWSVKAHRASGSLGIKNEQFF. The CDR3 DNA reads TGTGCCTGGAGTGTAAAGGCGCATCGGGCTAGCGGGAGTTTGGGGATAAAGAATGAGCAGTTCTTC.

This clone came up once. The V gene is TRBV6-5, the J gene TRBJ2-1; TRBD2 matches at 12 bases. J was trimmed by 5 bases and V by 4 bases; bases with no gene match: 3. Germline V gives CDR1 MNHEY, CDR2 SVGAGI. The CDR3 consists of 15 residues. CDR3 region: CASSSGLAGHNEQFF. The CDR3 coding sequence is TGTGCCAGCAGTTCTGGACTAGCGGGACACAATGAGCAGTTCTTC.

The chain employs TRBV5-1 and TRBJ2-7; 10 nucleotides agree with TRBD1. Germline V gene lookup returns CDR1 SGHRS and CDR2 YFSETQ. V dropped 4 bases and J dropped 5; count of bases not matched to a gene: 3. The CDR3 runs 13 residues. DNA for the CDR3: TGCGCCAGCAGCCCGGGACAGGGGAACGAGCAGTACTTC. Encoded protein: CASSPGQGNEQYF.

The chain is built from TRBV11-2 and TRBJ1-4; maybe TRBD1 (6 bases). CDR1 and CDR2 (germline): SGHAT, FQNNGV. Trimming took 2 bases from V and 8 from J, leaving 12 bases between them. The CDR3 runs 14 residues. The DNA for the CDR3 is TGTGCCAGCAGCTTAACAGGGTTCGGAGAAAAACTGTTTTTT. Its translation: CASSLTGFGEKLFF.

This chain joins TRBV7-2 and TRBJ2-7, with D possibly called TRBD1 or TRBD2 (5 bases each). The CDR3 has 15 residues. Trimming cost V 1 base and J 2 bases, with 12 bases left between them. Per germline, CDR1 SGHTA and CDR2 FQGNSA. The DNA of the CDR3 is TGTGCCAGCAGCTTAGTGGTTGGGGGAGCCTACGAGCAGTACTTC. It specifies CASSLVVGGAYEQYF.

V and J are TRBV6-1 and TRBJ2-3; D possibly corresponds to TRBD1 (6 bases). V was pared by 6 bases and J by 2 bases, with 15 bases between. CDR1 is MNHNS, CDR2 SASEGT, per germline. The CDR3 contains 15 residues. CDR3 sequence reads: CASRMRGFDTDTQYF. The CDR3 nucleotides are TGTGCCAGCAGGATGAGGGGGTTTGACACAGATACGCAGTATTTT.